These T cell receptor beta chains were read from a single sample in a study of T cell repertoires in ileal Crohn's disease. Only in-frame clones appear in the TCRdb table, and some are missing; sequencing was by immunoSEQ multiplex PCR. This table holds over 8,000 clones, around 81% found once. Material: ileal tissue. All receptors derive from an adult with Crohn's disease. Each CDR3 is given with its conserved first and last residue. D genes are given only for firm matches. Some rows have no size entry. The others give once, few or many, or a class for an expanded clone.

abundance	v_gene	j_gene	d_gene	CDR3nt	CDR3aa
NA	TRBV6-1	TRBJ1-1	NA	TGTGCCAGCAGTCGACCGGGACGGCTGAACACTGAAGCTTTCTTT	CASSRPGRLNTEAFF
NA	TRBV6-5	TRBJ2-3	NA	TGTGCCAGCAGTCCCCCTGGCACAGATACGCAGTATTTT	CASSPPGTDTQYF
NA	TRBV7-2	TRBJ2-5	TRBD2	TGTGCCAGCATCCCACCGGCGGGAGTGGGGGAGACCCAGTACTTC	CASIPPAGVGETQYF
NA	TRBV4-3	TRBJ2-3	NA	TGCGCCAGCAGCCAAGAGGCTAGTACACGCACAGATACGCAGTATTTT	CASSQEASTRTDTQYF
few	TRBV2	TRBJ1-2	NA	TGTGCCAGCAGTGAAAGACAGGTCTATGGCTACACCTTC	CASSERQVYGYTF
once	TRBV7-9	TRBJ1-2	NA	TGTGCCAGCAGCTTAGTGGGGGGCGGCAGCTCTAACTATGGCTACACCTTC	CASSLVGGGSSNYGYTF
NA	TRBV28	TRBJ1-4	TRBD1	TGTGCCAGCATCTCGGGACAGGGGAATGAAAAACTGTTTTTT	CASISGQGNEKLFF
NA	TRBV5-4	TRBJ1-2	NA	TGTGCCAGCAGCTCGGGGGGTCCGGGCGCTAACTATGGCTACACCTTC	CASSSGGPGANYGYTF
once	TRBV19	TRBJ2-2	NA	TGTGCCAGTAGTAAGATGCCATACACCGGGGAGCTGTTTTTT	CASSKMPYTGELFF
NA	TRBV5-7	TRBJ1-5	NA	TGTGCCAGCAGCTTCCCCGGCCCCGGTCAGGGCAATCAGCCCCAGCATTTT	CASSFPGPGQGNQPQHF
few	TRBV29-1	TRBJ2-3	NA	TGCAGCGTCGGAGAGGTAGATACGCAGTATTTT	CSVGEVDTQYF
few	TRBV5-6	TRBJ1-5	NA	TGTGCCAGCAGCTTTAATTGGGAGGACAATCAGCCCCAGCATTTT	CASSFNWEDNQPQHF
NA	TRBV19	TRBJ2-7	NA	TGTGCCAGTAGTATAGTTGGCAGGAGGAAGTACTTC	CASSIVGRRKYF
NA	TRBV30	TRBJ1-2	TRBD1	TGTGCCTGGAGTGTTGACAGGGAGGATGGCTACACCTTC	CAWSVDREDGYTF